These T cell receptor beta chains were read from a single sample in a study of T-cell reconstitution after alpha-beta-depleted transplantation in children. Via MiXCR, TCRdb re-called the PCR reads, giving one row per CDR3 protein. The table records more than 500,000 distinct CDR3 sequences, roughly 11% of them present only once. The material was PBMCs, mostly from graft donor cells, obtained 180 days after TCRalphabeta/CD19-depleted stem cell transplant. Receptor source: a female patient aged 2-10 years who had a stem cell transplant for aplastic anemia, so the T cells may come from the graft donor. The CDR3 runs from the conserved cysteine through the conserved F or W. D genes are given only for firm matches. Part of the rows lack a size; the others show once, few, many or a class for expanded clones.

J gene: TRBJ2-6; CDR3 length: 15; D gene: -; V gene: TRBV28; clone size: many; CDR3 protein: CASSRTPSGANVLTF; CDR3 DNA: TGTGCCAGCAGCCGGACCCCCTCTGGGGCCAACGTCCTGACTTTC
J gene: TRBJ2-1; CDR3 length: 11; D gene: -; V gene: TRBV29-1; clone size: -; CDR3 protein: CSVEARTEQFF; CDR3 DNA: TGCAGCGTTGAAGCGCGGACTGAGCAGTTCTTC
J gene: TRBJ2-7; CDR3 length: 14; D gene: TRBD1; V gene: TRBV20-1; clone size: few; CDR3 protein: CSARIDRGPYEQYF; CDR3 DNA: TGCAGTGCTAGAATAGACAGGGGTCCCTACGAGCAGTACTTC
J gene: TRBJ2-2; CDR3 length: 16; D gene: TRBD2; V gene: TRBV28; clone size: many; CDR3 protein: CASRGLAGYEAGELFF; CDR3 DNA: TGTGCCAGCAGGGGACTAGCGGGATATGAGGCCGGGGAGCTGTTTTTT
J gene: TRBJ1-1; CDR3 length: 13; D gene: -; V gene: TRBV14; clone size: many; CDR3 protein: CASSQDPGRSSFF; CDR3 DNA: TGTGCCAGCAGCCAAGATCCGGGACGGAGTTCTTTCTTT
J gene: TRBJ1-5; CDR3 length: 16; D gene: -; V gene: TRBV12-3/TRBV12-4; clone size: many; CDR3 protein: CASSGQHPYSNQPQHF; CDR3 DNA: TGTGCCAGCAGTGGACAGCACCCTTATAGCAATCAGCCCCAGCATTTT
J gene: TRBJ2-3; CDR3 length: 13; D gene: TRBD2; V gene: TRBV12-3/TRBV12-4; clone size: -; CDR3 protein: CASSGLARDTQYF; CDR3 DNA: TGTGCCAGCAGTGGACTAGCGAGAGATACGCAGTATTTT
J gene: TRBJ1-5; CDR3 length: 12; D gene: -; V gene: TRBV20-1; clone size: -; CDR3 protein: CSARTADQPQHF; CDR3 DNA: TGCAGTGCAAGGACAGCCGATCAGCCCCAGCATTTT
J gene: TRBJ2-5; CDR3 length: 17; D gene: -; V gene: TRBV9; clone size: -; CDR3 protein: CASSVEQGSGKQETQYF; CDR3 DNA: TGTGCCAGCAGCGTAGAACAGGGCAGTGGGAAACAAGAGACCCAGTACTTC
J gene: TRBJ2-5; CDR3 length: 15; D gene: TRBD1; V gene: TRBV4-1; clone size: -; CDR3 protein: CASSQETGGGETQYF; CDR3 DNA: TGCGCCAGCAGCCAGGAGACAGGGGGAGGAGAGACCCAGTACTTC
J gene: TRBJ1-2; CDR3 length: 15; D gene: -; V gene: TRBV7-2; clone size: -; CDR3 protein: CASSLAYRDDYGYTF; CDR3 DNA: TGTGCCAGCAGCTTAGCCTACAGGGATGACTATGGCTACACCTTC
J gene: TRBJ2-1; CDR3 length: 11; D gene: -; V gene: TRBV29-1; clone size: few; CDR3 protein: CSVDRPDEQFF; CDR3 DNA: TGCAGCGTTGACCGGCCCGATGAGCAGTTCTTC
J gene: TRBJ2-1; CDR3 length: 17; D gene: TRBD2; V gene: TRBV15; clone size: -; CDR3 protein: CATSRKVRTSSYNEQFF; CDR3 DNA: TGTGCCACCAGCCGAAAGGTCCGGACTAGCTCCTACAATGAGCAGTTCTTC
J gene: TRBJ2-1; CDR3 length: 14; D gene: TRBD1; V gene: TRBV20-1; clone size: -; CDR3 protein: CSAKWTGLDNEQFF; CDR3 DNA: TGCAGTGCTAAATGGACAGGGTTAGACAATGAGCAGTTCTTC
J gene: TRBJ2-2; CDR3 length: 19; D gene: -; V gene: TRBV4-3; clone size: few; CDR3 protein: CASSQVRPGAKGYTGELFF; CDR3 DNA: TGCGCCAGCAGCCAAGTTAGGCCCGGGGCGAAGGGGTACACCGGGGAGCTGTTTTTT
J gene: TRBJ2-1; CDR3 length: 16; D gene: TRBD2; V gene: TRBV28; clone size: few; CDR3 protein: CASSLIAGGSYNEQFF; CDR3 DNA: TGTGCCAGCAGTCTGATAGCGGGAGGCTCCTACAATGAGCAGTTCTTC
J gene: TRBJ2-3; CDR3 length: 12; D gene: TRBD2; V gene: TRBV4-1; clone size: -; CDR3 protein: CAQAGYTDTQYF; CDR3 DNA: TGCGCTCAAGCGGGGTACACAGATACGCAGTATTTT
J gene: TRBJ2-2; CDR3 length: 13; D gene: TRBD1; V gene: TRBV20-1; clone size: few; CDR3 protein: CSASGTGTGELFF; CDR3 DNA: TGCAGTGCTAGCGGGACAGGGACCGGGGAGCTGTTTTTT
J gene: TRBJ1-1; CDR3 length: 15; D gene: -; V gene: TRBV20-1; clone size: few; CDR3 protein: CSARGGKGGNTEAFF; CDR3 DNA: TGCAGTGCTAGAGGGGGGAAAGGGGGGAACACTGAAGCTTTCTTT
J gene: TRBJ2-1; CDR3 length: 14; D gene: TRBD2; V gene: TRBV6-1; clone size: few; CDR3 protein: CASRWTSLYNEQFF; CDR3 DNA: TGTGCCAGCAGATGGACTAGCCTTTACAATGAGCAGTTCTTC
J gene: TRBJ2-5; CDR3 length: 14; D gene: -; V gene: TRBV20-1; clone size: few; CDR3 protein: CSARGRALQETQYF; CDR3 DNA: TGCAGTGCTAGAGGAAGGGCCCTCCAAGAGACCCAGTACTTC
J gene: TRBJ1-3; CDR3 length: 15; D gene: -; V gene: TRBV28; clone size: few; CDR3 protein: CASYDYRAFGNTIYF; CDR3 DNA: TGTGCCAGCTATGATTACAGGGCCTTCGGAAACACCATATATTTT
J gene: TRBJ2-1; CDR3 length: 15; D gene: TRBD2; V gene: TRBV18; clone size: -; CDR3 protein: CASTIAGGPLGEQFF; CDR3 DNA: TGTGCCAGCACTATAGCGGGAGGCCCCCTCGGTGAGCAGTTCTTC
J gene: TRBJ2-6; CDR3 length: 17; D gene: -; V gene: TRBV7-9; clone size: -; CDR3 protein: CASSLVRSSSGANVLTF; CDR3 DNA: TGTGCCAGCAGCTTAGTACGTAGCAGCTCTGGGGCCAACGTCCTGACTTTC
J gene: TRBJ2-1; CDR3 length: 12; D gene: -; V gene: TRBV20-1; clone size: -; CDR3 protein: CSASHSLGEQFF; CDR3 DNA: TGCAGTGCTAGTCATAGCCTGGGTGAGCAGTTCTTC
J gene: TRBJ2-7; CDR3 length: 15; D gene: TRBD2; V gene: TRBV7-2; clone size: many; CDR3 protein: CASSPLAGVPYEQYF; CDR3 DNA: TGTGCCAGCAGCCCCCTAGCGGGAGTCCCCTACGAGCAGTACTTC
J gene: TRBJ2-3; CDR3 length: 17; D gene: TRBD2; V gene: TRBV4-2; clone size: -; CDR3 protein: CASSRRLAGESTDTQYF; CDR3 DNA: TGTGCCAGCAGCCGGCGACTAGCGGGAGAGAGCACAGATACGCAGTATTTT
J gene: TRBJ1-1; CDR3 length: 12; D gene: TRBD1; V gene: TRBV29-1; clone size: many; CDR3 protein: CSVDRGRTEAFF; CDR3 DNA: TGCAGCGTTGACAGGGGGCGTACTGAAGCTTTCTTT
J gene: TRBJ2-2; CDR3 length: 15; D gene: -; V gene: TRBV5-1; clone size: few; CDR3 protein: CASRSPGLNTGELFF; CDR3 DNA: TGCGCCAGCAGAAGCCCGGGCCTGAACACCGGGGAGCTGTTTTTT
J gene: TRBJ1-1; CDR3 length: 12; D gene: -; V gene: TRBV6-6; clone size: -; CDR3 protein: CASSYQVNEAFF; CDR3 DNA: TGTGCCAGCAGTTACCAGGTGAATGAAGCTTTCTTT
J gene: TRBJ1-2; CDR3 length: 15; D gene: TRBD1; V gene: TRBV5-1; clone size: many; CDR3 protein: CASSLLQGTNYGYTF; CDR3 DNA: TGCGCCAGCAGCTTGCTACAGGGGACTAACTATGGCTACACCTTC
J gene: TRBJ1-3; CDR3 length: 12; D gene: -; V gene: TRBV20-1; clone size: few; CDR3 protein: CSASQTGNTIYF; CDR3 DNA: TGCAGTGCTAGCCAGACCGGAAACACCATATATTTT
J gene: TRBJ2-3; CDR3 length: 19; D gene: TRBD2; V gene: TRBV7-2; clone size: few; CDR3 protein: CASSRLGTSGSSRTDTQYF; CDR3 DNA: TGTGCCAGCAGCCGTCTTGGGACTAGCGGGAGCAGTAGGACAGATACGCAGTATTTT
J gene: TRBJ2-5; CDR3 length: 11; D gene: -; V gene: TRBV20-1; clone size: many; CDR3 protein: CSASKQETQYF; CDR3 DNA: TGCAGTGCTAGTAAACAAGAGACCCAGTACTTC
J gene: TRBJ2-2; CDR3 length: 14; D gene: -; V gene: TRBV20-1; clone size: few; CDR3 protein: CSAGGREGTGELFF; CDR3 DNA: TGCAGTGCCGGGGGCAGGGAAGGTACCGGGGAGCTGTTTTTT
J gene: TRBJ1-1; CDR3 length: 14; D gene: TRBD1; V gene: TRBV11-1; clone size: -; CDR3 protein: CASSLDRGSAEAFF; CDR3 DNA: TGTGCCAGCAGCTTAGACAGGGGATCGGCTGAAGCTTTCTTT
J gene: TRBJ2-3; CDR3 length: 16; D gene: TRBD1; V gene: TRBV5-5; clone size: few; CDR3 protein: CASSLGTGVGWDTQYF; CDR3 DNA: TGTGCCAGCAGCTTGGGGACAGGGGTCGGGTGGGATACGCAGTATTTT
J gene: TRBJ1-5; CDR3 length: 15; D gene: -; V gene: TRBV15; clone size: -; CDR3 protein: CATGSSLNSNQPQHF; CDR3 DNA: TGTGCCACGGGCTCCAGCCTGAATAGCAATCAGCCCCAGCATTTT
J gene: TRBJ2-3; CDR3 length: 14; D gene: -; V gene: TRBV6-2/TRBV6-3; clone size: -; CDR3 protein: CASSPARVSDTQYF; CDR3 DNA: TGTGCCAGCAGTCCGGCTAGGGTCTCAGATACGCAGTATTTT